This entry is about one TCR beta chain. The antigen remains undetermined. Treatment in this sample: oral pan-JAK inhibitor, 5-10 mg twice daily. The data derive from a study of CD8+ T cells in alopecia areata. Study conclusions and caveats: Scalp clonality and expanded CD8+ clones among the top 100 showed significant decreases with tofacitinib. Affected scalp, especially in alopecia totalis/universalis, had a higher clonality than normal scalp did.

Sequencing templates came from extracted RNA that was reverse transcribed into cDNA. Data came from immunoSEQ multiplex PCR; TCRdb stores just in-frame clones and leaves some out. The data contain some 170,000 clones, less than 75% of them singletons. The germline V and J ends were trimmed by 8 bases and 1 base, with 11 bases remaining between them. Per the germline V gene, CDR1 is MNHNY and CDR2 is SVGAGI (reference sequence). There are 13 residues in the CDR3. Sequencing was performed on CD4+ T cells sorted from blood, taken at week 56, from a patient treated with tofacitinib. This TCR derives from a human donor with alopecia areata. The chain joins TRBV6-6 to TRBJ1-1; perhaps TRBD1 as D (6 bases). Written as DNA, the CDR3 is TGTGCCAGCGGACTAGGGGGGAACACTGAAGCTTTCTTT. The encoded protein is CASGLGGNTEAFF.